This entry concerns a single TCR beta chain. What this receptor recognizes is not known. Nothing much larger sits one base from this clone, and base qualities are not available. The sample carries other DNA sequences with the same CDR3. The record originates from a study of blood T cell repertoires in COVID-19 (TCRdb year 2020). Looking at the study overall: Samples covering the acute and convalescent phases of COVID-19 were provided by collaborators in the United States, Italy and Spain. The repertoires were made available in a free public database intended to serve as a resource for research on the immune response to SARS-CoV-2. The dataset comprised deeply sampled blood TCRbeta repertoires from subjects exposed to, actively infected with, or recovered from COVID-19. A de-identified subject ID, COVID-19 status, age in years and sex were almost always included in the sample metadata. The prospective study material was composed of cDNA or gDNA derived from T cells, B-cell-depleted T cells, or PBMCs. The samples were drawn from the first 160 participants of the ongoing ImmuneRACE study and from more than 1,000 subjects provided by 6 global collaborators. Where available, HLA class I and class II types were taken from metadata supplied by the sample provider and were not determined by assay-based typing. General conclusions and limits of the study: The amount of clinical and demographic metadata varied by source and participant and was provided uncurated.

Participants in the prospective study were aged roughly 18 to 95 years, lived in over 20 United States geographic areas, and enrolled through a virtual design. To assign participants to cohorts, the prospective study relied on clinical history that participants themselves reported in a screening survey and a study questionnaire. Recovered participants in ImmuneRACE Cohort 3 were defined as having two consecutive negative NP/OP PCR tests, clearance from a healthcare professional, or resolution of symptoms. Mobile phlebotomists in the prospective study collected whole blood, serum and a nasopharyngeal or oropharyngeal swab from every participant. Over a roughly two-month period, participants in the prospective study had the option of providing additional blood draws and questionnaires. Before DNA extraction, prospective study blood samples were shipped either frozen or at room temperature. V lost 6 bases and J lost 0 bases; the stretch between them is 3 bases long. CDR1 SNHLY and CDR2 FYNNEI were looked up in the germline V gene. From the cysteine up to the phenylalanine, the CDR3 has a length of 11 residues. Only CDR3 DNA is held: 33 bases, read in frame from base 1.

The immunoSEQ Assay, a bias-controlled multiplex PCR, was used to amplify TCRbeta CDR3 regions from genomic DNA. The published analysis was carried out like this. Nucleated cell counts per sample were estimated from amplification of reference gene primers within the assay. To quantify the absolute abundance of each unique TCRbeta CDR3 rearrangement, sequence reads were collapsed and filtered. Productive Simpson clonality was computed per sample as the square root of Simpson's diversity index over productive rearrangements. TCRdb took this table from immuneACCESS and kept in-frame rearrangements with V and J called. Such tables lack part of the clones; where checked against another copy, unresolved V genes explain under half of the gap, and the rest is unexplained. That table gives V, J and clone size, and the DNA gave D and trimming. Across this sample there are some 340,000 clones, with 80% to 90% seen only once. 5.3% of the sample is in the top ten clones.

The sample taken for sequencing was PBMCs or T cells enriched from blood (not recorded which). This receptor chain uses TRBV2 and TRBJ2-7; the D gene remains uncertain. The TCR comes from a woman in her 30s who had recovered from COVID-19. The sequenced DNA is TGTGCCAGCAGCTACTCCTACGAGCAGTACTTC. Protein translation: CASSYSYEQYF. This CDR3, with the reference TRBV2 and TRBJ2-7 proteins standing in past its ends, gives the full variable domain EPEVTQTPSHQVTQMGQEVILRCVPISNHLYFYWYRQILGQKVEFLVSFYNNEISEKSEIFDDQFSVERPDGSNFTLKIRSTKLEDSAMYFCASSYSYEQYFGPGTRLTVT.